This T cell receptor (beta chain) is drawn from a study of CD8 T cells in ankylosing spondylitis. Study-wide points: Seemingly characteristic of ankylosing spondylitis blood was a TCR beta motif consisting of roughly 8 highly homologous variants. Significantly higher representation of disease-linked clones was reported for matched ankylosing spondylitis synovial fluid.

TCRdb reprocessed the 5' RACE reads via MiXCR and lists one record per CDR3 protein. The repertoire holds roughly 130,000 distinct CDR3 sequences, with approximately 9.9% as singletons. Of note for this clonotype: Its antigen remains unknown. One end of the junction fails to match germline, which may point to a read error.

This CDR3 comprises 15 residues. Germline V gives CDR1 SSHAT, CDR2 FNYEAQ (reference sequence). The receptor was isolated from a male donor with ankylosing spondylitis or in good health (not recorded which). This rearrangement joins TRBV7-7 to TRBJ2-7, with 9 nucleotides matching TRBD2. Sequencing used blood, either unsorted or a sorted T cell fraction (not recorded which). The CDR3 bases are TGTGCTAGCAGCCCCTCCTTGGGACTAGCTTCCGAGCAGTACTTC. This encodes CASSPSLGLASEQYF.